Following are 20 T cell receptor beta chains from one sample sequenced in a study of PD-L1 blockade in urothelial cancer. Time point meaning: pretreatment peripheral blood. Assay: immunoSEQ multiplex PCR; the TCRdb copy retains only in-frame clones and omits some. The sample lists approximately 71,000 clones, about 83% occurring once. This material consisted of PBMCs, taken around atezolizumab (anti-PD-L1) treatment. These receptors were collected from a woman aged 70 to 79 with urothelial cancer.

The J gene is TRBJ1-2, the V gene TRBV5-4; TRBD1 matches at 8 bases. Germline V CDR1 and CDR2: SGHNT, YYREEE (reference sequence). Trimming removed 2 bases from V and 4 bases from J; junction bases left unmatched: 7. This CDR3 has 15 amino acids. Here the CDR3 reads CASSLGQGGTYGYTF. The CDR3 DNA reads TGTGCCAGCAGCTTAGGACAGGGAGGGACCTATGGCTACACCTTC.

The J gene is TRBJ1-2, the V gene TRBV5-1; D uncertain. Trimming took 0 bases from V and 7 from J, leaving 7 bases between them. Germline V gene lookup returns CDR1 SGHRS and CDR2 YFSETQ. This CDR3 is built from 12 residues. In DNA, the CDR3 is TGCGCCAGCAGCTTGGACGGGAGTGGCTACACCTTC. Protein: CASSLDGSGYTF.

The chain uses TRBV5-1 and TRBJ2-1; no definite D call. The CDR3 spans 16 residues. The V end was cut by 4 bases, the J end by 4 bases, with 18 bases between. Germline CDR1 is SGHRS and CDR2 is YFSETQ. CDR3 protein: CASSPPSARSYNEQFF. In nucleotides, the CDR3 is TGCGCCAGCAGCCCACCGAGCGCCCGCTCTTACAATGAGCAGTTCTTC.

This rearrangement joins TRBV5-1 to TRBJ1-1; possibly TRBD1 for D (6 bases). The CDR3 runs 17 residues. Germline lookup yields CDR1 SGHRS and CDR2 YFSETQ. Trimming removed 0 bases from V and 1 base from J, with 16 bases in between. In DNA form, the CDR3 reads TGCGCCAGCAGCTTGGAGCGGGACGGACAGCCGAACACTGAAGCTTTCTTT. It codes for CASSLERDGQPNTEAFF. Combining the CDR3 with reference TRBV5-1 and TRBJ1-1 gives the whole variable domain KAGVTQTPRYLIKTRGQQVTLSCSPISGHRSVSWYQQTPGQGLQFLFEYFSETQRNKGNFPGRFSGRQFSNSRSEMNVSTLELGDSALYLCASSLERDGQPNTEAFFGQGTRLTVV.

This clone was recorded only once. V and J are TRBV6-5 and TRBJ1-6; D is perhaps TRBD1 (6 bases). CDR3 size: 15 residues. Germline V lookup: CDR1 MNHEY, CDR2 SVGAGI. Trimming cost V 5 bases and J 10 bases, with 18 bases left between them. CDR3 protein: CASSRSGTQGSPLHF. The CDR3 nucleotides are TGTGCCAGCAGTCGATCCGGGACACAAGGATCACCCCTCCACTTT.

The chain links TRBV4-2 to TRBJ2-1; 8 positions match TRBD2. The trim removed 4 bases at V and 0 bases at J, leaving 2 bases unmatched. The germline CDR1 and CDR2 sequences are LGHNA and YNFKEQ. This CDR3 has 15 residues. CDR3 loop: CASSPRGASYNEQFF. In DNA, the CDR3 is TGTGCCAGCAGCCCGCGGGGGGCCTCCTACAATGAGCAGTTCTTC.

V and J are TRBV5-1 and TRBJ2-2, with D maybe TRBD2 (5 bases). V was clipped by 6 bases and J by 1 base, with 13 bases between them. The CDR3 is 15 residues long. Looked up from germline, CDR1 is SGHRS and CDR2 is YFSETQ. This CDR3 reads CASKAAGLNTGELFF. The CDR3 bases are TGCGCCAGCAAAGCGGCTGGGTTGAACACCGGGGAGCTGTTTTTT.

V usage is TRBV6-6 and J usage is TRBJ2-6; 7 bases are shared with TRBD1. Germline trimming cut 8 bases from V and 3 bases from J; bases unmatched to any gene: 4. Germline V gene sequence: CDR1 MNHNY, CDR2 SVGAGI (reference sequence). This CDR3 is built from 14 residues. CDR3 sequence: CASSDRVGANVLTF. The CDR3 nucleotides read TGTGCCAGCTCTGACAGGGTTGGGGCCAACGTCCTGACTTTC.

The chain employs TRBV7-9 and TRBJ1-1, with D possibly matching TRBD1 (5 bases). CDR3 length: 15 amino acids. Trimming cost V 2 bases and J 0 bases, with 10 bases left between them. Germline CDR1 SEHNR, CDR2 FQNEAQ (reference sequence). CDR3 DNA: TGTGCCAGCAGCTTAAGGGAGGGGATGAACACTGAAGCTTTCTTT. Protein: CASSLREGMNTEAFF.

The V call is TRBV19, the J call TRBJ1-5, with TRBD1 identical over 8 bases. CDR1 is LNHDA and CDR2 is SQIVND in the germline V gene (reference sequence). Unmatched junction bases numbered 13, after V lost 5 bases and J lost 7 bases. The CDR3 spans 16 residues. CDR3 coding DNA: TGTGCCAGTAGTCCAGGACGACAGGGGTTGGAACAGCCCCAGCATTTT. Residues: CASSPGRQGLEQPQHF.

The chain uses TRBV27 and TRBJ2-2; 7 bases agree with TRBD1. The CDR3 sequence is 14 residues long. Germline CDR1 is MNHEY and CDR2 is SMNVEV (reference sequence). V trimming: 8 bases; J trimming: 4 bases; junction bases outside the gene matches: 7. CDR3 nucleotides: TGTGCCAGCGGCCCTCGGACAGGCACCGGGGAGCTGTTTTTT. This encodes CASGPRTGTGELFF.

V usage is TRBV29-1 and J usage is TRBJ2-7, with 7 positions matching TRBD2. Trimming at V came to 1 base and at J to 4 bases, leaving 4 bases not matched to a gene. CDR3 length: 13 amino acids. Germline V CDR1 and CDR2: SQVTM, ANQGSEA. The CDR3 region is CSVEGDYGYEQYF. CDR3 bases: TGCAGCGTTGAAGGGGACTACGGATACGAGCAGTACTTC.

Remarks on this clone: This same CDR3 is encoded by further DNA sequences in the sample. V gene TRBV10-3 combines with J gene TRBJ1-2, with D possibly TRBD1 on 5 matching bases. The CDR3 runs 17 residues. Germline CDR1 is ENHRY and CDR2 is SYGVKD. Trimming cost V 0 bases and J 5 bases, with 19 bases left between them. The CDR3 region is CAISESLQVPEAYGYTF. The CDR3 DNA reads TGTGCCATCAGTGAGTCGTTACAGGTCCCAGAAGCTTATGGCTACACCTTC.

CDR3 region: CASSPTAGEIGNTIYF. CDR3 in DNA: TGTGCCAGCAGCCCAACAGCAGGGGAAATCGGAAACACCATATATTTT. The rearrangement uses TRBV7-6 and TRBJ1-3, with D possibly TRBD1 on 6 matching bases. In germline, CDR1 is SGHVS, CDR2 FNYEAQ. CDR3 size: 16 residues. The V end was cut by 5 bases, the J end by 4 bases, with 18 bases between.

The chain has TRBV30 and TRBJ2-3, with D possibly matching TRBD1 (6 bases). CDR3 length: 16 residues. V was clipped by 1 base and J by 0 bases, with 14 bases between them. Germline V gives CDR1 GTSNPN, CDR2 SVGIG (reference sequence). The CDR3 loop reads CAWSGTAATSTDTQYF. CDR3 bases: TGTGCCTGGAGTGGGACAGCCGCCACTAGCACAGATACGCAGTATTTT. The whole variable domain, remainder taken from reference TRBV30 and TRBJ2-3, is SQTIHQWPATLVQPVGSPLSLECTVEGTSNPNLYWYRQAAGRGLQLLFYSVGIGQISSEVPQNLSASRPQDRQFILSSKKLLLSDSGFYLCAWSGTAATSTDTQYFGPGTRLTVL.

J is TRBJ2-7 and V is TRBV2; D is perhaps TRBD2 (6 bases). CDR1 is SNHLY, CDR2 FYNNEI, per germline. CDR3 length: 13 amino acids. V gave up 6 bases and J gave up 1 base, with 10 bases separating them. Written as DNA, the CDR3 is TGTGCCAGCAGAGACGGGGGTTCCTACGAGCAGTACTTC. Amino acids: CASRDGGSYEQYF.

The chain links TRBV27 to TRBJ2-4, with 9 bases matching TRBD1. Germline CDR1 MNHEY, CDR2 SMNVEV (reference sequence). This CDR3 region has 16 residues. The ends lost 5 bases at V and 9 bases at J; junction bases unmatched: 14. In nucleotides, the CDR3 is TGTGCCAGCAGTCCGACCACAGGGGGCGGAGTGGTCATTCAGTACTTC. The encoded protein is CASSPTTGGGVVIQYF.

The rearrangement joins TRBV19 to TRBJ2-3; 8 bases are shared with TRBD2. From germline, CDR1 is LNHDA and CDR2 SQIVND (reference sequence). The CDR3 is made up of 18 amino acids. J lost 0 bases, V lost 4 bases, and 12 bases had no gene match. The DNA of the CDR3 is TGTGCCAGTAGTAAAGAAGCGGGGGCCTCCCTAAGCACAGATACGCAGTATTTT. Its protein is CASSKEAGASLSTDTQYF.

V is TRBV19 and J is TRBJ1-2, with TRBD1 identical over 10 bases. With V trimmed by 6 bases and J by 2 bases, 3 bases remained unmatched. This CDR3 contains 14 residues. The V gene's germline CDR1 is LNHDA and CDR2 SQIVND (reference sequence). DNA of the CDR3: TGTGCCAGTAGGAGACAGGGGGCAAACTATGGCTACACCTTC. Residues: CASRRQGANYGYTF.

In its sample, this clone was seen once. The chain combines TRBV2 with TRBJ2-2, with TRBD1 matching over 7 bases. Germline-derived CDR1 and CDR2 are SNHLY and FYNNEI. Trimming cost V 5 bases and J 3 bases; bases outside gene matches: 3. The CDR3 contains 14 residues. The CDR3 region has the DNA TGTGCCAGCAGTCTGACAGGGCACACCGGGGAGCTGTTTTTT. This gives the protein CASSLTGHTGELFF.